Listed below are T cell receptor beta chains from one sample, sequenced in a study of control samples from healthy donors and cancer patients. Clones were read by immunoSEQ multiplex PCR, and TCRdb kept only the in-frame ones, dropping some. The sample has tens of thousands of clones, around 87% seen once; the top ten hold roughly 5.6%. Sequencing was performed on PBMCs. These receptors originate from a man aged 55 to 70 with colorectal cancer. Each CDR3 is given with its conserved first and last residue. The D gene is left open where the match is weak. Size is omitted from some rows. Given values are once, few, many or a class for expanded clones.

>TRBJ2-7|.|.|TRBV7-9|11
TGTGCCAGCAGTCAGCTCTACGAGCAGTACTTC
CASSQLYEQYF
>TRBJ1-5|once|.|TRBV6-5|15
TGTGCCATTCAGCGTCCCTCCGACAGCAATCAGCCCCAGCATTTT
CAIQRPSDSNQPQHF
>TRBJ1-3|.|.|TRBV27|14
TGTGCCAGCAGTCCCAGGGGCTCTGGAAACACCATATATTTT
CASSPRGSGNTIYF
>TRBJ1-2|once|.|TRBV3-1/TRBV3-2|15
TGTGCCAGCAGCCAAGATTCAGGGAATAGCTATGGCTACACCTTC
CASSQDSGNSYGYTF
>TRBJ1-2|.|.|TRBV6-5|15
TGTGCCAGCAGGAACCCTTTCCAGGGGAACTATGGCTACACCTTC
CASRNPFQGNYGYTF
>TRBJ1-5|.|.|TRBV6-5|15
TGTGCCAGCAGTTATTCCCGGGACAGCAATCAGCCCCAGCATTTT
CASSYSRDSNQPQHF
>TRBJ1-2|.|.|TRBV4-3|15
TGCGCCAGCAGCCAAGACCGAGGGAGCGGCTATGGCTACACCTTC
CASSQDRGSGYGYTF
>TRBJ1-4|.|.|TRBV4-1|14
TGCGCCAGCAGCCAGCAGGCCCTCGGTGAAAAACTGTTTTTT
CASSQQALGEKLFF
>TRBJ2-1|few|TRBD1|TRBV7-3|14
TGTGCCAGCAGCCCCCGGACAGGGAACAATGAGCAGTTCTTC
CASSPRTGNNEQFF
>TRBJ1-2|.|.|TRBV7-3|14
TGTGCCAGCAGCTTAACGGGATCACAAAGCGGCTACACCTTC
CASSLTGSQSGYTF
>TRBJ2-7|.|.|TRBV7-2|12
TGTGCCAGCAGCAAGAACACCTATGAGCAGTACTTC
CASSKNTYEQYF
>TRBJ2-5|.|.|TRBV9|15
TGTGCCAGCAGCGTAGCCCCGGGGGATAGAGAGACCCAGTACTTC
CASSVAPGDRETQYF
>TRBJ1-5|once|.|TRBV9|13
TGTGCCAGCAGCTCTTACAGCAATCAGCCCCAGCATTTT
CASSSYSNQPQHF
>TRBJ1-2|.|.|TRBV19|14
TGTGCCAGTAGATCAAACCGGGACACCTATGGCTACACCTTC
CASRSNRDTYGYTF
>TRBJ1-5|.|TRBD1|TRBV19|15
TGTGCCAGTACCGCCATTGACAGGGGCAATCAGCCCCAGCATTTT
CASTAIDRGNQPQHF
>TRBJ1-6|.|.|TRBV6-2/TRBV6-3|15
TGTGCCAGCAGTTTTGGCGGCTCCCATAATTCACCCCTCCACTTT
CASSFGGSHNSPLHF
>TRBJ2-7|.|TRBD1|TRBV11-1|15
TGTGCCAGCAGCACCCCCGGGACAGGGATCTACGAGCAGTACTTC
CASSTPGTGIYEQYF
>TRBJ2-1|.|.|TRBV9|15
TGTGCCAGCAGCGTAGTGGGGGGCCCCTACAATGAGCAGTTCTTC
CASSVVGGPYNEQFF
>TRBJ2-3|.|.|TRBV4-1|15
TGCGCCAGCAGCAGAACCGGGGCTTTCACAGATACGCAGTATTTT
CASSRTGAFTDTQYF
>TRBJ1-4|.|.|TRBV12-3/TRBV12-4|11
TGTGCCAGCAGTTTAAGTGAAAAACTGTTTTTT
CASSLSEKLFF
>TRBJ1-6|.|TRBD1|TRBV7-6|13
TGTGCCAGCAGCTTCCCGGGACAGGGAAGTCTCCACTTT
CASSFPGQGSLHF
>TRBJ2-1|.|TRBD1|TRBV5-6|18
TGTGCCAGCAGGCTCACCTTTAGTGGGACAGGGGCCTACAATGAGCAGTTCTTC
CASRLTFSGTGAYNEQFF
>TRBJ1-6|.|.|TRBV5-1|15
TGCGCCAGCAGCTTGGACCACGTACCGAATTCACCCCTCCACTTT
CASSLDHVPNSPLHF
>TRBJ2-7|.|.|TRBV6-5|14
TGTGCCAGCAGTACTCGGGACCAAGCCTACGAGCAGTACTTC
CASSTRDQAYEQYF
>TRBJ1-1|.|TRBD1|TRBV20-1|10
TGCAGTGCACGCGGACAGGGGTCTTTCTTT
CSARGQGSFF
>TRBJ1-4|.|.|TRBV18|14
TGTGCCAGCTCACCAACGCGGACTAATGAAAAACTGTTTTTT
CASSPTRTNEKLFF
>TRBJ2-7|.|.|TRBV12-3/TRBV12-4|13
TGTGCCAGCAGTTTATTTGAGTCCTACGAGCAGTACTTC
CASSLFESYEQYF
>TRBJ1-2|.|.|TRBV6-6|13
TGTGCCAGCAGTTACGGACCGTACTATGGCTACACCTTC
CASSYGPYYGYTF
>TRBJ2-5|few|.|TRBV11-1|15
TGTGCCAGCAGCCAAACTACTGTCAGTGGAGAGACCCAGTACTTC
CASSQTTVSGETQYF
>TRBJ2-7|.|.|TRBV5-6|15
TGTGCCAGCAGCTCCGAACAGGGGTGGAGGGACGAGCAGTACTTC
CASSSEQGWRDEQYF
>TRBJ2-3|.|.|TRBV6-5|14
TGTGCCAGCAGAACGACAGGAAGCACAGATACGCAGTATTTT
CASRTTGSTDTQYF